The 30 T cell receptor beta chains below were found in one sample sequenced in a study of response to subunit inactivated influenza vaccine. TCRdb re-derived calls from the RT-PCR reads in MiXCR, one entry per CDR3 protein. The sample contains 400,000 to 650,000 distinct CDR3 sequences, approximately 7.2% of which appear only once. The sample was PBMCs from blood, taken less than 30 months after vaccination. The receptor set was obtained from a man between 50 and 70 years old who received an inactivated influenza vaccine.

This clonotype came up many times. The chain links TRBV12-3 or TRBV12-4 to TRBJ1-2, with TRBD1 identical over 8 bases. V was clipped by 2 bases and J by 7 bases; unmatched bases: 12. The CDR3 has 16 amino acids. In DNA, the CDR3 is TGTGCCAGCAGTTTATGGCCAGGGGGCGATAGCCTTGGCTACACCTTC. It specifies CASSLWPGGDSLGYTF.

This clonotype was detected many times. The chain has TRBV29-1 and TRBJ2-1; a weak D match, TRBD2 (5 bases). The germline CDR1 and CDR2 sequences are SQVTM and ANQGSEA. Trimming removed 3 bases from V and 6 bases from J, with 9 bases in between. The CDR3 runs to 12 residues. CDR3 bases: TGCAGCGTTGACCCGGGAAGCAATGAGCAGTTCTTC. It encodes CSVDPGSNEQFF.

The chain employs TRBV18 and TRBJ2-3; TRBD2 matches at 10 bases. Trimming at V came to 2 bases and at J to 6 bases, leaving 8 bases not matched to a gene. Germline CDR1 KGHSH, CDR2 LQKENI. CDR3 size: 16 residues. The CDR3 spells CASSPYPSGSSDTQYF. In nucleotides, the CDR3 is TGTGCCAGCTCACCATACCCTAGCGGGAGTTCTGATACGCAGTATTTT.

The J gene is TRBJ1-3, the V gene TRBV3-1; no definite D call. The CDR3 is 17 residues long. The germline CDR1 and CDR2 sequences are LGHDT and YNNKEL (reference sequence). Between the trimmed V and J ends, which lost 0 bases and 4 bases, there was a span of 16 bases. Here the CDR3 reads CASSQDSRALLGNTIYF. Here the CDR3 DNA reads TGTGCCAGCAGCCAAGATTCAAGGGCCCTCCTCGGAAACACCATATATTTT.

This clonotype was counted many times. This sequence joins TRBV20-1 and TRBJ2-1, with D maybe TRBD2 (5 bases). Germline loops: CDR1 DFQATT, CDR2 SNEGSKA (reference sequence). CDR3 length: 14 residues. V lost 4 bases to trimming and J lost 0 bases, with 10 bases between them. CDR3 nucleotides: TGCAGTGCTATTGGACTGAGCTCCTACAATGAGCAGTTCTTC. Translation: CSAIGLSSYNEQFF.

This clonotype appeared a few times. The rearrangement links TRBV7-6 to TRBJ2-2; weak D call: TRBD1 (6 bases). The CDR3 is 14 amino acids. V was cut by 2 bases and J by 10 bases, with 14 bases left in between. CDR1 and CDR2 from the germline V gene are SGHVS and FNYEAQ. The CDR3 region has the DNA TGTGCCAGCAGCTTATTCCACCCGGGACAGGAGCTGTTTTTT. Protein sequence: CASSLFHPGQELFF.

This clonotype was seen only a few times. The V call is TRBV10-3, the J call TRBJ2-2, with TRBD1 matching over 10 bases. The V and J ends lost 5 bases and 6 bases, in that order; junction bases with no gene match: 9. CDR1 is ENHRY, CDR2 SYGVKD, per germline. CDR3 length equals 16 residues. CDR3: CAISPTGGQGSGELFF. CDR3 nucleotides: TGTGCCATCAGTCCCACCGGGGGACAGGGGTCCGGGGAGCTGTTTTTT.

Ten or more counts support this clonotype. This chain's CDR3 is CASSVTGGGQETQYF. In nucleotides, the CDR3 is TGCGCCAGCAGCGTGACAGGGGGAGGGCAAGAGACCCAGTACTTC. The rearrangement joins TRBV5-1 to TRBJ2-5; 9 nucleotides match TRBD1. The germline CDR1 and CDR2 sequences are SGHRS and YFSETQ. The CDR3 extends over 15 amino acids. V was pared by 4 bases and J by 2 bases, with 6 bases of the junction left unmatched.

This clonotype was recorded a few times. The J gene is TRBJ2-2, the V gene TRBV20-1; no clear D gene. The CDR3 sequence is 14 residues long. V was shortened by 0 bases and J by 1 base, with 6 bases between the two germline ends. Germline CDR1 is DFQATT and CDR2 is SNEGSKA (reference sequence). Here the CDR3 reads CSARERKNTGELFF. CDR3 nucleotide sequence: TGCAGTGCTAGAGAAAGAAAGAACACCGGGGAGCTGTTTTTT.

This clonotype was seen ten or more times. The chain uses TRBV12-3 or TRBV12-4 and TRBJ1-1; D call uncertain. The length of the CDR3 is 14 residues. With 6 bases removed from V and 3 bases from J, the gap between germline ends came to 14 bases. The CDR3, as DNA: TGTGCCAGCAGCCCCGCCTGGCGGGACACTGAAGCTTTCTTT. Protein sequence: CASSPAWRDTEAFF.

This clonotype was observed a handful of times. This chain's CDR3 is CASSTRGSTGELFF. Written as DNA, the CDR3 is TGCGCCAGCAGCACCCGGGGGAGCACCGGGGAGCTGTTTTTT. The V and J genes are TRBV5-1 and TRBJ2-2, with D perhaps matching TRBD2 (6 bases). The CDR3 is 14 residues long. The V gene's germline CDR1 is SGHRS and CDR2 YFSETQ. Trimming stripped 4 bases from V and 4 bases from J, with 11 bases between.

There are a few counts of this clonotype. V is TRBV7-7 and J is TRBJ2-7; D may be TRBD1 or TRBD2 (5 bases each). This CDR3 contains 13 residues. Trimming took off 1 base at V and 4 bases at J, with 8 bases between the two ends. In germline, CDR1 is SSHAT, CDR2 FNYEAQ (reference sequence). CDR3: CASSLGEGYEQYF. CDR3 nucleotide sequence: TGTGCCAGCAGCTTAGGTGAGGGGTACGAGCAGTACTTC.

There are many counts of this clonotype. The chain links TRBV12-3 or TRBV12-4 to TRBJ2-1; TRBD2 might be the D (6 bases). The CDR3 has 15 residues. Trimming pared 1 base from V and 3 bases from J, leaving 10 bases between. As DNA, the CDR3 is TGTGCCAGCAGTTTAGGGGGGGTTCTCTACAATGAGCAGTTCTTC. It codes for CASSLGGVLYNEQFF.

This clonotype came up a few times. This chain connects TRBV6-2 or TRBV6-3 to TRBJ2-7, with 7 bases aligning to TRBD2. The CDR3 has 14 residues. V lost 6 bases to trimming and J lost 1 base; unmatched junction nucleotides: 6. Germline V lookup: CDR1 MNHEY, CDR2 SVGEGT. The DNA for the CDR3 is TGTGCCAGCAGGGACTGGCGGGAGTCCTACGAGCAGTACTTC. As protein: CASRDWRESYEQYF.

This clonotype came up many times. The rearrangement uses TRBV4-1 and TRBJ1-2; D gene unclear. This CDR3 spans 14 amino acids. V was cut by 6 bases and J by 2 bases, with 13 bases left in between. The V gene's germline CDR1 is MGHRA and CDR2 YSYEKL. The CDR3 coding sequence is TGCGCCAGCAGACCGTCCGCCCTCAACTATGGCTACACCTTC. This codes for CASRPSALNYGYTF.

The chain has TRBV3-1 and TRBJ2-1; TRBD2 is a possible D gene (7 bases). Trimming removed 5 bases at V and 4 bases at J, with 18 bases between. From germline, CDR1 is LGHDT and CDR2 YNNKEL (reference sequence). The CDR3 loop spans 16 amino acids. CDR3 nucleotide sequence: TGTGCCAGCAGCAGGGGAGGGGGAAATGGATACAATGAGCAGTTCTTC. Protein product: CASSRGGGNGYNEQFF.

V is TRBV5-1 and J is TRBJ2-4, with TRBD2 as a possible D gene (5 bases). The V end lost 4 bases, the J end lost 0 bases, and 17 bases lay between the germline ends. The CDR3 runs 17 residues. Germline V gene lookup returns CDR1 SGHRS and CDR2 YFSETQ. CDR3 in amino acids: CASSTEGYGLAKNIQYF. CDR3 nucleotide sequence: TGCGCCAGCAGCACGGAAGGATACGGACTAGCCAAAAACATTCAGTACTTC.

This clonotype was recorded many times. The chain has TRBV6-1 and TRBJ2-7, with 9 bases that match TRBD2. The CDR3 spans 16 residues. The germline CDR1 and CDR2 sequences are MNHNS and SASEGT. After removal of 8 bases from V and 5 bases from J, the junction contained 16 bases not matched to a gene. CDR3 coding DNA: TGTGCCAGCTCCATAGCGGGGGTGAACTTGCTCCACGAGCAGTACTTC. It is translated as CASSIAGVNLLHEQYF.

The CDR3 DNA reads TGCAGCGTTGCGCCTGCGGATGGTCAGCCCCAGCATTTT. It translates to CSVAPADGQPQHF. V gene TRBV29-1 combines with J gene TRBJ1-5, with D unresolved. In germline, CDR1 is SQVTM, CDR2 ANQGSEA. Trimming removed 4 bases from V and 6 bases from J, with 13 bases in between. The length of the CDR3 is 13 residues.

This clonotype was counted between two and nine times. This rearrangement joins TRBV27 to TRBJ2-7; maybe TRBD1 (6 bases). CDR3 length equals 15 residues. V was cut by 3 bases and J by 2 bases, with 14 bases left in between. Germline V gene sequence: CDR1 MNHEY, CDR2 SMNVEV (reference sequence). The CDR3 DNA sequence: TGTGCCAGCAGTTTGGGTTCAGGGGCCCCCTACGAGCAGTACTTC. The encoded protein is CASSLGSGAPYEQYF.

V gene TRBV5-5 combines with J gene TRBJ1-6; the D is unclear. Between the trimmed V and J ends, which lost 1 base and 3 bases, there was a span of 5 bases. Looked up from germline, CDR1 is SGHKS and CDR2 is YYEKEE (reference sequence). The CDR3 is 14 amino acids. In DNA form, the CDR3 reads TGTGCCAGCAGCTTGCTTGTCTATAATTCACCCCTCCACTTT. It codes for CASSLLVYNSPLHF.

V gene TRBV2 combines with J gene TRBJ2-1, with 12 nucleotides matching TRBD2. The V gene end was trimmed by 6 bases and the J gene end by 7 bases; junction bases not matched to a gene: 13. The CDR3 runs to 17 residues. Germline assignment: CDR1 SNHLY and CDR2 FYNNEI. DNA of the CDR3: TGTGCCAGCAGGCAGAGACTAGCGGGGGCCAAAGGGAATGAGCAGTTCTTC. Amino acid sequence: CASRQRLAGAKGNEQFF.

This clonotype was counted ten times or more. V gene TRBV4-3 combines with J gene TRBJ2-2; 11 nucleotides align to TRBD2. CDR3 size: 16 residues. V shed 4 bases and J 8 bases; nucleotides not matched to a gene: 9. From germline, CDR1 is LGHNA and CDR2 YSLEER. The CDR3 spells CASSRGLAGGPGELFF. The CDR3 DNA reads as TGCGCCAGCAGCCGAGGACTAGCGGGTGGACCTGGGGAGCTGTTTTTT.

V and J are TRBV10-3 and TRBJ1-5; D may be TRBD1 (6 bases). In germline, CDR1 is ENHRY, CDR2 SYGVKD. This CDR3 contains 16 residues. Trimming removed 6 bases from V and 3 bases from J, with 18 bases in between. The CDR3 reads CAISTTGGGNNQPQHF. CDR3 sequence (DNA): TGTGCCATCAGCACGACAGGAGGGGGGAACAATCAGCCCCAGCATTTT.

This clonotype appeared many times. The chain employs TRBV29-1 and TRBJ2-2, with 9 bases lining up with TRBD2. Trimming at V came to 1 base and at J to 3 bases, leaving 3 bases not matched to a gene. From germline, CDR1 is SQVTM and CDR2 ANQGSEA. CDR3 size: 15 residues. The CDR3 nucleotides read TGCAGCGTTGAAGGGGCGGGAGGGCACACCGGGGAGCTGTTTTTT. Its protein is CSVEGAGGHTGELFF.

In its sample, this clonotype was seen a few times. The chain links TRBV4-2 to TRBJ2-7; TRBD2 is a possible D gene (5 bases). V dropped 1 base and J dropped 5 bases, with 12 bases sitting between them. This CDR3 comprises 14 residues. The germline V gene encodes CDR1 LGHNA and CDR2 YNFKEQ. CDR3 bases: TGTGCCAGCAGCCAAGGACTAACGCTGAACGAGCAGTACTTC. Amino acid sequence: CASSQGLTLNEQYF.

The chain joins TRBV12-3 or TRBV12-4 to TRBJ2-7; D unresolved. The CDR3 has 13 amino acids. Trimming shortened V by 3 bases and J by 5 bases, and 11 bases separated the two germline ends. The CDR3 region is CASSFGGFHEQYF. DNA of the CDR3: TGTGCCAGCAGTTTCGGCGGTTTCCACGAGCAGTACTTC.

This clonotype was seen more than once but under ten times. The V and J genes are TRBV6-2 or TRBV6-3 and TRBJ2-4, with D unclear. Trimming left V 5 bases short and J 0 bases short, with 5 bases between. Germline lookup yields CDR1 MNHEY and CDR2 SVGEGT. The CDR3 covers 13 residues. CDR3: CASSTVAKNIQYF. For the CDR3, the DNA is TGTGCCAGCAGTACGGTAGCCAAAAACATTCAGTACTTC.

This clonotype was observed a few times. The rearrangement uses TRBV6-1 and TRBJ2-7; tentatively, D is TRBD2 (5 bases). This CDR3 contains 14 residues. V lost 0 bases, J lost 7 bases, and 13 bases lay in between. The germline V gene has CDR1 MNHNS and CDR2 SASEGT. The chain's CDR3 is CASSEAAATGEQYF. The CDR3 DNA reads TGTGCCAGCAGTGAAGCGGCCGCGACGGGAGAGCAGTACTTC.

The chain recombines TRBV11-2 with TRBJ2-1; 8 positions agree with TRBD1. The CDR3 totals 15 residues. Per germline, CDR1 SGHAT and CDR2 FQNNGV. Trimming at V came to 3 bases and at J to 3 bases, leaving 4 bases not matched to a gene. Written as DNA, the CDR3 is TGTGCCAGCAGCTTCGGGACAGGTAACTACAATGAGCAGTTCTTC. Residues: CASSFGTGNYNEQFF. Variable domain in full (rest from reference TRBV11-2 and TRBJ2-1): EAGVAQSPRYKIIEKRQSVAFWCNPISGHATLYWYQQILGQGPKLLIQFQNNGVVDDSQLPKDRFSAERLKGVDSTLKIQPAKLEDSAVYLCASSFGTGNYNEQFFGPGTRLTVL.